Listed below are T cell receptor beta chains from one sample, sequenced in a study of early stage breast cancer tumors. Measured with immunoSEQ multiplex PCR; TCRdb has only the in-frame clones, and not every one. The profile shows about 72,000 clones, more than 65% of them singletons. Material for sequencing was blood. Receptors originate from a person in their sixties with breast cancer. The CDR3 runs from the conserved cysteine through the conserved F or W. A D gene is named only where the DNA matches it firmly. Some rows have no size entry. The others give once, few or many, or a class for an expanded clone.

J,V,D,size,DNA,CDR3
TRBJ2-7,TRBV6-5,NA,NA,TGTGCCAGCAGTAGGACCCAAGGCTACGAGCAGTACTTC,CASSRTQGYEQYF
TRBJ1-1,TRBV28,NA,NA,TGTGCCAGCACCCTAAGCCCCACAGTGAACACTGAAGCTTTCTTT,CASTLSPTVNTEAFF
TRBJ2-7,TRBV5-1,NA,NA,TGCGCCAGCAGCTTGGCGGTCGCAGAGGCCGAGCAGTACTTC,CASSLAVAEAEQYF
TRBJ1-2,TRBV14,NA,NA,TGTGCCAGCAGCCAAGTGGGTCACTATGGCTACACCTTC,CASSQVGHYGYTF
TRBJ2-5,TRBV7-7,NA,NA,TGTGCTAGCAGCTTCAGGGGGACTCAAGAGACCCAGTACTTC,CASSFRGTQETQYF
TRBJ2-7,TRBV28,TRBD1,NA,TGTGCCAGCACTCCCCTCCGGGACAGGGGGGAGCAGTACTTC,CASTPLRDRGEQYF
TRBJ2-3,TRBV6-5,TRBD1,few,TGTGCCAGCAGTTCCGGACAGGGGGCAGGCACAGATACGCAGTATTTT,CASSSGQGAGTDTQYF
TRBJ2-2,TRBV11-3,TRBD1,once,TGTGCCAGCAGCCGGCGGGGACAGGGGACCGGGGAGCTGTTTTTT,CASSRRGQGTGELFF
TRBJ2-2,TRBV5-1,NA,NA,TGCGCCAGCAGCTTGGAAGTGTCGGGGTGGGACGCCGGGGAGCTGTTTTTT,CASSLEVSGWDAGELFF
TRBJ1-2,TRBV27,NA,few,TGTGCCAGCAGTTTGGGTGGTTTTAACTATGGCTACACCTTC,CASSLGGFNYGYTF
TRBJ1-2,TRBV18,TRBD1,NA,TGTGCCAGCTCACCAGTGTGGGGACAGGGACGGAGTAACTATGGCTACACCTTC,CASSPVWGQGRSNYGYTF
TRBJ1-1,TRBV2,TRBD1,NA,TGTGCCAGCAACCAGGGGGGGCTCGCTGAAGCTTTCTTT,CASNQGGLAEAFF
TRBJ2-2,TRBV9,TRBD2,NA,TGTGCCAGCAGCGTAGCGGGGGGGCAAGTTGGGACCGGGGAGCTGTTTTTT,CASSVAGGQVGTGELFF
TRBJ2-7,TRBV19,TRBD1,NA,TGTGCCAGTAGTTCGACAGGGTTCTACGAGCAGTACTTC,CASSSTGFYEQYF
TRBJ2-1,TRBV4-1,TRBD2,NA,TGCGCCAGCAGCCGAGACTTAGCGGGGCAGGGCTTCAATGAGCAGTTCTTC,CASSRDLAGQGFNEQFF
TRBJ1-2,TRBV4-2,TRBD1,NA,TGTGCCAGCAGCCAAGATCTGGACAGGGGCGAGAACTATGGCTACACCTTC,CASSQDLDRGENYGYTF
TRBJ2-7,TRBV11-2,TRBD1,NA,TGTGCCAGCAGCCCTATCAGGGGGTCAAAAGAGCAGTACTTC,CASSPIRGSKEQYF
TRBJ2-7,TRBV7-6,TRBD2,NA,TGTGCCAGCAGCTTAGGAGCGGGATCCCCCTACGAGCAGTACTTC,CASSLGAGSPYEQYF
TRBJ2-5,TRBV7-2,NA,NA,TGTGCCAGCAGCTTAGGCACAGTCCAAGAGACCCAGTACTTC,CASSLGTVQETQYF
TRBJ1-2,TRBV5-6,NA,NA,TGTGCCAGCACCTGGGGGCAGAACTATGGCTACACCTTC,CASTWGQNYGYTF
TRBJ1-4,TRBV5-1,NA,NA,TGCGCCAGCAGCTTGTACGGGGAGGCAGGGGAAAAACTGTTTTTT,CASSLYGEAGEKLFF
TRBJ2-2,TRBV19,NA,NA,TGTGCCAGTACTAGCGACGCATCTGGGCCCGGGGAGCTGTTTTTT,CASTSDASGPGELFF
TRBJ2-3,TRBV29-1,TRBD2,NA,TGCAGCGTGGAAGTGGCGGGAGTGGCTACGCAGTATTTT,CSVEVAGVATQYF
TRBJ1-2,TRBV5-4,NA,NA,TGTGCCAGCAGCTTGGATAACTATGGCTACACCTTC,CASSLDNYGYTF
TRBJ1-5,TRBV27,TRBD1,NA,TGTGCCAGCAGTTTAGGACAGGGCCCAAATCAGCCCCAGCATTTT,CASSLGQGPNQPQHF
TRBJ2-1,TRBV20-1,NA,NA,TGCAGTGCGACCCCCGTTGGCGGGCAGTTCTTC,CSATPVGGQFF
TRBJ1-1,TRBV28,NA,once,TGTGCCAGCAGTTTGAGGGCGGGTGGAGCTTTCTTT,CASSLRAGGAFF
TRBJ1-1,TRBV14,NA,NA,TGTGCCAGCAGCCAAACTACAGGGAGAGGAACTGAAGCTTTCTTT,CASSQTTGRGTEAFF
TRBJ1-1,TRBV11-2,NA,NA,TGTGCCAGCAGTTATGTTGCGGACACTGAAGCTTTCTTT,CASSYVADTEAFF
TRBJ1-1,TRBV6-1,NA,NA,TGTGCCAGCAGTGAATTCTGGAGAGGAGGGACTGAAGCTTTCTTT,CASSEFWRGGTEAFF
TRBJ1-2,TRBV7-2,TRBD1,NA,TGTGCCAGCGGGACGACAGGGGGTGGCTACACCTTC,CASGTTGGGYTF
TRBJ2-3,TRBV7-9,NA,NA,TGTGCCAGCAGCTTACTACGGGCCAGCACAGATACGCAGTATTTT,CASSLLRASTDTQYF
TRBJ2-1,TRBV18,NA,NA,TGTGCCAGCTCACCGGCTTTCGGGGACAATGAGCAGTTCTTC,CASSPAFGDNEQFF
TRBJ2-2,TRBV9,NA,few,TGTGCCAGCAGCGTAGGTCCGGGCAACGGGGAGCTGTTTTTT,CASSVGPGNGELFF
TRBJ2-2,TRBV6-1,NA,NA,TGTGCCAGCAGTGAAAGACGGGTCCTTTCTAGGGAGAACACCGGGGAGCTGTTTTTT,CASSERRVLSRENTGELFF
TRBJ2-3,TRBV30,NA,NA,TGTGCCTGGAGTGGGCTACTCACAGATACGCAGTATTTT,CAWSGLLTDTQYF
TRBJ2-7,TRBV7-8,TRBD2,NA,TGTGCCAGCAGCCCGACTAGCGGGAGGTACTACGAGCAGTACTTC,CASSPTSGRYYEQYF
TRBJ1-2,TRBV6-1,NA,NA,TGTGCCACTCCCTGGGGAGGGAATGGCTACACCTTC,CATPWGGNGYTF
TRBJ2-3,TRBV2,TRBD2,NA,TGTGCCGGTTCTTATAGCGGGGTGTCAGATACGCAGTATTTT,CAGSYSGVSDTQYF
TRBJ2-1,TRBV9,TRBD2,NA,TGTGCCAGCAGCTCCGGTCTAGCGGGGTACAATGAGCAGTTCTTC,CASSSGLAGYNEQFF
TRBJ1-5,TRBV5-6,NA,NA,TGTGCCAGCAGCTTTACAGCCTCAGGGGGCAATCAGCCCCAGCATTTT,CASSFTASGGNQPQHF
TRBJ1-1,TRBV20-1,NA,NA,TGCAGTGCCCCTCGCCAAACTGAAGCTTTCTTT,CSAPRQTEAFF
TRBJ1-1,TRBV27,NA,NA,TGTGCCAGCAGCTTAGGGTGGAACACTGAAGCTTTCTTT,CASSLGWNTEAFF
TRBJ2-5,TRBV2,TRBD1,once,TGTGCCAGCAACCCGGGACAGGGGGCCGAGACCCAGTACTTC,CASNPGQGAETQYF